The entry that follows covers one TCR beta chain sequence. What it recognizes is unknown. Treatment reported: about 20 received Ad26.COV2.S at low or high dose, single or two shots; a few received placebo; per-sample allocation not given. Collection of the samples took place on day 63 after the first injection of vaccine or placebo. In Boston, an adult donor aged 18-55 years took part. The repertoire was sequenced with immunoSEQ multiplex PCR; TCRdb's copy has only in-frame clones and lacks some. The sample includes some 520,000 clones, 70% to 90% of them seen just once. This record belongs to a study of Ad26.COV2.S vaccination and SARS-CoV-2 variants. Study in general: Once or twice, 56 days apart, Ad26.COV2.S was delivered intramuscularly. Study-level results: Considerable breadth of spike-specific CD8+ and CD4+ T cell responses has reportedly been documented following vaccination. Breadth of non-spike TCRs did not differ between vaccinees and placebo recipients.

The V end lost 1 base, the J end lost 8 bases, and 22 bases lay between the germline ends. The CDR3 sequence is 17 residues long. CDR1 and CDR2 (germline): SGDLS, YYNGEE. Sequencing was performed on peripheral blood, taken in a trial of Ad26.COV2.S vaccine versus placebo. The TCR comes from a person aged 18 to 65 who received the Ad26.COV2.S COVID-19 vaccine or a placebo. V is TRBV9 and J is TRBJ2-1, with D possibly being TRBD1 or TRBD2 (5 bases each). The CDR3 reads CASSVLGTTRSADEQFF. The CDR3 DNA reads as TGTGCCAGCAGCGTATTAGGGACCACTCGGTCTGCGGATGAGCAGTTCTTC.